What follows describes a single T cell receptor beta chain. No antigen is known for it. Per-base quality was not reported, and no clone a single base away is much larger than it. TCRbeta CDR3 regions were amplified from genomic DNA by means of the immunoSEQ Assay, a bias-controlled multiplex PCR. As for the authors' bioinformatics: Within the assay, amplification of reference gene primers was used to estimate how many nucleated cells each sample contained. To quantify the absolute abundance of each unique TCRbeta CDR3 rearrangement, sequence reads were collapsed and filtered. For each sample, productive Simpson clonality was calculated as the square root of Simpson's diversity index across productive rearrangements. TCRdb re-hosts the immuneACCESS table, in-frame sequences only. Its copies lack some clones; in the studies checked, an unresolved V gene accounts for under half of them, and the cause for the rest is not known. V, J and clone size are those of that table, while D and trimming were read from the DNA. The sample profile shows approximately 260,000 clones; 88% of them were found once. The ten largest clones represent 10% of the sample.

The sample is drawn from a study of blood T cell repertoires in COVID-19 (TCRdb year 2020). With regard to the full study: The collaborator samples originated in the United States, Italy and Spain and spanned the acute and convalescent phases of COVID-19. A de-identified subject ID, COVID-19 status, age in years and sex were almost always included in the sample metadata. The samples were drawn from two sources: the first 160 participants of the ongoing ImmuneRACE study, and 1,200 or so subjects contributed by 6 global collaborators. Where available, HLA class I and class II types were obtained from metadata supplied by the sample provider rather than from assay-based typing. Deeply sampled blood TCRbeta repertoires from subjects exposed to, actively infected with, or recovered from COVID-19 were included in the dataset. The repertoires were made available in a free public database intended to serve as a resource for research on the immune response to SARS-CoV-2. The prospective study material was composed of cDNA or gDNA derived from T cells, B-cell-depleted T cells, or PBMCs. Summary of the overall study and its limitations: The amount of clinical and demographic metadata varied by source and participant and was provided uncurated.

One collaborating source in Seattle enrolled patients during active infection and followed them longitudinally through the course of disease. Collaborating institutions collected whole blood in K2EDTA tubes following their own protocols. Collaborator samples were shipped for TCRbeta analysis as frozen whole blood, isolated PBMCs, or DNA extracted from either sample type. What was sequenced was peripheral blood. This sequence was found in a woman aged 65 to 85 with COVID-19, enrolled during active disease.

The CDR3 amino acid sequence is: CASSASSGISTDTQYF. The nucleotide sequence is given as TGCGCCAGCAGCGCTTCTAGCGGCATTAGCACAGATACGCAGTATTTT. Here the chain combines TRBV5-1 and TRBJ2-3; 7 of the junction bases match TRBD2. Ends trimmed: V by 4 bases, J by 0 bases; bases unmatched to a gene: 8. From cysteine to phenylalanine, the CDR3 is 16 amino acids long. Only the CDR3 portion is preserved as DNA: 48 bases, with reading frame beginning at the first base. CDR1 and CDR2, per the germline V gene, are SGHRS and YFSETQ.